This T cell receptor beta chain was profiled in a study of blood T cell repertoires in COVID-19. Looking at the study overall: T cells, B-cell-depleted T cells, or PBMCs provided the cDNA or gDNA that served as material.

Original handling: Amplification from reference gene primers served as the basis for estimated nucleated cell counts. Repertoires were generated with immunoSEQ multiplex PCR, while TCRdb's copy carries only in-frame clones and drops some. V and J calls and clone size come straight from that table; D and trimming were deduced from the DNA. The sample shows fewer than 350,000 clones, 70% to 90% of them seen only once. CDR1 is SGHTA, CDR2 FQGTGA, per germline. The CDR3 is 14 residues long. Deletions cut 5 bases from V and 3 bases from J, with 13 bases between. This clonotype originated in a young man with active or convalescent COVID-19. Sequences were obtained from peripheral blood. The V gene is TRBV7-3, the J gene TRBJ1-1; D is ambiguous. Here the CDR3 reads CASSPSGIDTEAFF. The CDR3 DNA reads as TGTGCCAGCAGCCCAAGCGGCATAGACACTGAAGCTTTCTTT.